The entry that follows covers one TCR beta chain sequence. The antigen is unknown. CDR3 size: 17 residues. Germline V gene sequence: CDR1 SNHLY, CDR2 FYNNEI. The ends were cut back, 6 bases at V and 2 bases at J, with 23 bases in the middle. This sample was taken from a study of T-cell reconstitution after alpha-beta-depleted transplantation in children. Findings and caveats of the study: There were some patients whose high TCRbeta diversity at day 60 came from surviving recipient T cells and thymic progenitors. After one year, T-cell counts and TCRbeta diversity mostly came from new T cells.

During its preparation, the TCRbeta library received unique molecular identifiers. In TCRdb, the PCR reads were re-called with MiXCR into one record per CDR3 protein. The top ten clones hold 9.5% to 13% of a sample with 300,000 to 400,000 distinct CDR3 sequences, approximately 23% of them seen once. The source is a male patient younger than 18 who had a stem cell transplant for acute lymphoblastic leukemia, so the T cells may come from the graft donor. The source was PBMCs, mostly from graft donor cells, collected 180 days after TCRalphabeta/CD19-depleted stem cell transplant. V and J are TRBV2 and TRBJ2-7; a possible D gene is TRBD2 (6 bases). In nucleotides, the CDR3 is TGTGCCAGCAGCGCATTTTCGGGACTCGCAATCCCCTACGAGCAGTACTTC. Protein product: CASSAFSGLAIPYEQYF.